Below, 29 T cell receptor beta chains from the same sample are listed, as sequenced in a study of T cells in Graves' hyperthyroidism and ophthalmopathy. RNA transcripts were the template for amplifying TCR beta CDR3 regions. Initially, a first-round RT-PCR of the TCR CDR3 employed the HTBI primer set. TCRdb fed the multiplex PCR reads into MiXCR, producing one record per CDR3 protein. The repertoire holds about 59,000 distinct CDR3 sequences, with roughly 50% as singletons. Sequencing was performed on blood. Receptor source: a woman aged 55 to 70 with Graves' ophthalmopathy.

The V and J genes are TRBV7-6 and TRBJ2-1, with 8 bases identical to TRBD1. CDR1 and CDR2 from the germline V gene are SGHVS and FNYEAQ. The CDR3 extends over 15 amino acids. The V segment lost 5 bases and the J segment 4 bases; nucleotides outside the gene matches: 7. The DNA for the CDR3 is TGTGCCAGCAGCCCGGCCCGGGACAGGTACAATGAGCAGTTCTTC. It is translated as CASSPARDRYNEQFF.

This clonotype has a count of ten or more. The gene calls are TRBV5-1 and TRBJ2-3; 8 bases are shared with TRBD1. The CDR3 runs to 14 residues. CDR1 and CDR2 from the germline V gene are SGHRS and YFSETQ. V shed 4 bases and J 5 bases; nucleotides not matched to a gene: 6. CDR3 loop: CASSLGTGRDTQYF. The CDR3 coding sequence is TGCGCCAGCAGCCTCGGGACAGGCAGAGATACGCAGTATTTT.

CDR3 loop: CASSRDGRIADTQYF. The CDR3 DNA follows: TGTGCCAGCAGTAGGGACGGTCGAATCGCAGATACGCAGTATTTT. The V gene is TRBV5-5, the J gene TRBJ2-3; possibly TRBD1 or TRBD2 for D (5 bases each). With 5 bases removed from V and 4 bases from J, the gap between germline ends came to 17 bases. Germline CDR1 SGHKS, CDR2 YYEKEE (reference sequence). The CDR3 length is 15 residues.

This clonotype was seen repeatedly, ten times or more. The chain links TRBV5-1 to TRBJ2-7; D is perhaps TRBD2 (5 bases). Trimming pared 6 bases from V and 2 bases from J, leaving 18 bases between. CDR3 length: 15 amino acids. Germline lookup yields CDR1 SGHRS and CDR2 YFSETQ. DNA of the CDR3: TGCGCCAGCACCAAGGCGGCGGGTCAAACCTACGAGCAGTACTTC. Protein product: CASTKAAGQTYEQYF.

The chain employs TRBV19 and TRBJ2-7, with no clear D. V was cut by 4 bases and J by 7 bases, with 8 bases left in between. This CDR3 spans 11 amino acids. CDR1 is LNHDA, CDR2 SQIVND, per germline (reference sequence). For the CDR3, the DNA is TGTGCCAGTAGTAGGGCCGGAGAGCAGTACTTC. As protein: CASSRAGEQYF.

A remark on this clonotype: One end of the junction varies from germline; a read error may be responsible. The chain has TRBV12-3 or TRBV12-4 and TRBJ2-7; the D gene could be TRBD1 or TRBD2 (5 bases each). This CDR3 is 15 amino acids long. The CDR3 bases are TGCGCCAGCATTACCGGGACCGACAACGCCTACGAGCAGTACTTC. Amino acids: CASITGTDNAYEQYF.

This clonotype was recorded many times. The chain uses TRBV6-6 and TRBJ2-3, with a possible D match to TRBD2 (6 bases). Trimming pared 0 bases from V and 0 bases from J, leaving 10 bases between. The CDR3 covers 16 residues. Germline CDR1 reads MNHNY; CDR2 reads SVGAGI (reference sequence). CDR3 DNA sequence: TGTGCCAGCAGTTACTCGCGGGACTCCAGCACAGATACGCAGTATTTT. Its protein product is CASSYSRDSSTDTQYF.

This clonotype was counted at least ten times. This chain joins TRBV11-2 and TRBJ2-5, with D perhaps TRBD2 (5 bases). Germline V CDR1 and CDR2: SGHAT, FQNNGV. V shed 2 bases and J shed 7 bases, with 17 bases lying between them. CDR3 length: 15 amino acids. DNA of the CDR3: TGTGCCAGCAGCTTACATTTGAGGGTTGGGGTGACCCAGTACTTC. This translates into CASSLHLRVGVTQYF.

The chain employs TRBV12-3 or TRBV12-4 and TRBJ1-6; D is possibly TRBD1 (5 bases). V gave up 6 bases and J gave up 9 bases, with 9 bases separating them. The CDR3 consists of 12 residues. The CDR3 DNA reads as TGTGCCAGCAGCGGGACTTTTTCACCCCTCCACTTT. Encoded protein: CASSGTFSPLHF.

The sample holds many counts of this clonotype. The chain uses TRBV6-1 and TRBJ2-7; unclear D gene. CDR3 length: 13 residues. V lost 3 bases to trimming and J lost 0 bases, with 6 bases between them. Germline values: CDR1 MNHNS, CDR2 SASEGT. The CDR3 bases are TGTGCCAGCAGTGACGTCCACTCCTACGAGCAGTACTTC. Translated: CASSDVHSYEQYF.

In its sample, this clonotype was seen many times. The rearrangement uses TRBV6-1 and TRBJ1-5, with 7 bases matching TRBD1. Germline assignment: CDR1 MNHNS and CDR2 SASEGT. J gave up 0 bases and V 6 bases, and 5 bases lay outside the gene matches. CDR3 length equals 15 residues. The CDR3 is CASRLDRASNQPQHF. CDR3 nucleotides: TGTGCCAGCAGACTTGACAGGGCTAGCAATCAGCCCCAGCATTTT.

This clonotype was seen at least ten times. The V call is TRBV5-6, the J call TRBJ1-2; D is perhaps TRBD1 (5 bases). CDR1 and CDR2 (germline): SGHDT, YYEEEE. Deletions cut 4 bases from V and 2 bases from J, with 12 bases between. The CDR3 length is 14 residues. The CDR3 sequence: CASSPGTANYGYTF. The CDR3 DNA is TGTGCCAGCAGCCCCGGGACGGCCAACTATGGCTACACCTTC.

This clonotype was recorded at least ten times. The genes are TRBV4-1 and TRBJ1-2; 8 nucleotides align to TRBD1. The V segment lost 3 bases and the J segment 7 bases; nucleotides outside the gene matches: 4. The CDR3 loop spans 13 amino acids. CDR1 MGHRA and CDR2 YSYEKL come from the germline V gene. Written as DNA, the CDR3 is TGCGCCAGCAGCCAGGGACAGGACTGTGGCTACACCTTC. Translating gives CASSQGQDCGYTF.

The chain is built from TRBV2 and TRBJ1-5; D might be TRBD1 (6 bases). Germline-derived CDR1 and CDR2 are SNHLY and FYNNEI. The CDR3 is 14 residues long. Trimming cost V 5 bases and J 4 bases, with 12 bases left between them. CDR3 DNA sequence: TGTGCCAGCAGTCGATACAGGGTGAATCAGCCCCAGCATTTT. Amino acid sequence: CASSRYRVNQPQHF.

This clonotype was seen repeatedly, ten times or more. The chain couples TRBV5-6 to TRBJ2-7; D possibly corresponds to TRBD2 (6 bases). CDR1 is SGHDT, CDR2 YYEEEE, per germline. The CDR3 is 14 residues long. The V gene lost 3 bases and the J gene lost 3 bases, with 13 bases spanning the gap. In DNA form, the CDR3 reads TGTGCCAGCAGCTGGGGGGACCGGGACTACGAGCAGTACTTC. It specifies CASSWGDRDYEQYF. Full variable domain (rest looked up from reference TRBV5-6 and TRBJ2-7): DAGVTQSPTHLIKTRGQQVTLRCSPKSGHDTVSWYQQALGQGPQFIFQYYEEEERQRGNFPDRFSGHQFPNYSSELNVNALLLGDSALYLCASSWGDRDYEQYFGPGTRLTVT.

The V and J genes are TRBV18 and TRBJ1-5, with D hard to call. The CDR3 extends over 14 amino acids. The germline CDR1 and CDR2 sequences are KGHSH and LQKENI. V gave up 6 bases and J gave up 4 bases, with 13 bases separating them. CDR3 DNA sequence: TGTGCCAGCTCGGAAGGGAGTCAAAATCAGCCCCAGCATTTT. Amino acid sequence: CASSEGSQNQPQHF.

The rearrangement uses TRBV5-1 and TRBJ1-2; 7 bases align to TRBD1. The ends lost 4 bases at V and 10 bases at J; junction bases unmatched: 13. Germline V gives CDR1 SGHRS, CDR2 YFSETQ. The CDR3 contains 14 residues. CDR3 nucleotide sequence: TGCGCCAGCAGCCCCCGGGACAGCGGATCTGTCTACACCTTC. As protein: CASSPRDSGSVYTF.

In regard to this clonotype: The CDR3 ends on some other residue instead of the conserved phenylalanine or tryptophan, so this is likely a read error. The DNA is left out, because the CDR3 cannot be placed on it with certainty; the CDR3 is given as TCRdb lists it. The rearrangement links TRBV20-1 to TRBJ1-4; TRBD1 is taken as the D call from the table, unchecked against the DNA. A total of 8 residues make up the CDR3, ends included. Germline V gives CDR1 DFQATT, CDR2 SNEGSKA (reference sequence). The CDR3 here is CSASQTGV.

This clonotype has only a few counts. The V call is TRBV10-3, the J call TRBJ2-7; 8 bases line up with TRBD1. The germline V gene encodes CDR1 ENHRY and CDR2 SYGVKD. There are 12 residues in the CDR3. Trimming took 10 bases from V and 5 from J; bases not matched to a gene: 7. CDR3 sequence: CATSTGAHEQYF. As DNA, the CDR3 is TGTGCCACTTCGACAGGGGCGCACGAGCAGTACTTC.

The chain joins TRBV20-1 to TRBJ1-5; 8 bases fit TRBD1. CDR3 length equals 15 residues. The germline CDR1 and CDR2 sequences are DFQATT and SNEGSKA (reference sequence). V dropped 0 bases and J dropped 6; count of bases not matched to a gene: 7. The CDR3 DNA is TGCAGTGCTAGAGATCCTCAGGGGGCAGCTCAGCCCCAGCATTTT. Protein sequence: CSARDPQGAAQPQHF.

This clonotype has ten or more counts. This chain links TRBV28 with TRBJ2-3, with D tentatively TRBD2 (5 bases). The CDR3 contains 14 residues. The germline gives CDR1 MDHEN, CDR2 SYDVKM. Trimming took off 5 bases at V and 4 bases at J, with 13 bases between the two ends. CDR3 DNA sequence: TGTGCCAGCAGTCTAGACGGGCGGGCAGATACGCAGTATTTT. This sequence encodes CASSLDGRADTQYF.

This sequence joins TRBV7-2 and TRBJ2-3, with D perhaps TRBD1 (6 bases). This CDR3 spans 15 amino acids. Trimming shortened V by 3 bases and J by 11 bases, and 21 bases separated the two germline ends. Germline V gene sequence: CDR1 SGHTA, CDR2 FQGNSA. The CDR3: CASSFGRGGRDEQYF. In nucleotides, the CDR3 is TGTGCCAGCAGCTTTGGCAGGGGCGGACGAGATGAGCAGTATTTT. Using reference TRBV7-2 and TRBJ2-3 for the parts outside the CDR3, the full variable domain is GAGVSQSPSNKVTEKGKDVELRCDPISGHTALYWYRQSLGQGLEFLIYFQGNSAPDKSGLPSDRFSAERTGGSVSTLTIQRTQQEDSAVYLCASSFGRGGRDEQYFGPGTRLTVL.

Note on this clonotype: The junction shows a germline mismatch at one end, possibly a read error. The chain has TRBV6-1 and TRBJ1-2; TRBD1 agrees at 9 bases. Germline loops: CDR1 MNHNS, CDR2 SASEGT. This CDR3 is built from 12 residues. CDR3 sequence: CASKQGASGYIF. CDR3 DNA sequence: TGTGCCAGCAAACAGGGGGCTAGTGGCTACATCTTC.

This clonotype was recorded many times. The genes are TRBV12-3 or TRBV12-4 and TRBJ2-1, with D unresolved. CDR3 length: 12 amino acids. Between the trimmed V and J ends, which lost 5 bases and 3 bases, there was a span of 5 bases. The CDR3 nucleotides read TGTGCCAGCAGTCCTTACTACAATGAGCAGTTCTTC. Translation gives CASSPYYNEQFF.

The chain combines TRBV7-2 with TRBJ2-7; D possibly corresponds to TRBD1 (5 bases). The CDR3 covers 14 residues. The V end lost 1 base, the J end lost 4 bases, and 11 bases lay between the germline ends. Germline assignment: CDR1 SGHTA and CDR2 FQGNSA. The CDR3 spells CASSLDRFSYEQYF. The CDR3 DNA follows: TGTGCCAGCAGCTTAGACAGGTTTTCTTACGAGCAGTACTTC.

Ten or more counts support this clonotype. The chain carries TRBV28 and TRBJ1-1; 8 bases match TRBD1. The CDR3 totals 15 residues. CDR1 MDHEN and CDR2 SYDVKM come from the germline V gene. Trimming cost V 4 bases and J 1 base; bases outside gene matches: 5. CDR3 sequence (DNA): TGTGCCAGCAGTTGGGGACAGGCTAGGAACACTGAAGCTTTCTTT. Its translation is CASSWGQARNTEAFF.

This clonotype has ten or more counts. The CDR3 DNA reads TGTGCCAGCAGCCCCCTGCGGGATTCGGTGACGTCCTACAATGAGCAGTTCTTC. Protein sequence: CASSPLRDSVTSYNEQFF. The V gene is TRBV11-2, the J gene TRBJ2-1; D is perhaps TRBD2 (6 bases). The V and J ends lost 5 bases and 1 base respectively, with 21 bases between them. This CDR3 spans 18 amino acids. CDR1 is SGHAT and CDR2 is FQNNGV in the germline V gene.

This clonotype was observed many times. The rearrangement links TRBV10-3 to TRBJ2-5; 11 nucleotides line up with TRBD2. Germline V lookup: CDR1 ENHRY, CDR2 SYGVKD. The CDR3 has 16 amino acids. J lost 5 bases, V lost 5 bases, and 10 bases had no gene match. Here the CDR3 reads CAISSPVSGGGETQYF. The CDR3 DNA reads TGTGCCATCAGTTCCCCGGTTAGCGGGGGGGGGGAGACCCAGTACTTC.

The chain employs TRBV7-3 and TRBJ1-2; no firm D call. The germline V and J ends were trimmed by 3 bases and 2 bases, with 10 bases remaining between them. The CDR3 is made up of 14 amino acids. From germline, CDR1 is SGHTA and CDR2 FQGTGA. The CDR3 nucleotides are TGTGCCAGCAGCTTCACAGACGGAAACTATGGCTACACCTTC. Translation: CASSFTDGNYGYTF.